The 2 T cell receptor beta chains below all came from one sample that was sequenced in a study of T cells after yellow fever vaccination. TCRdb independently ran MiXCR on the 5' RACE reads; one entry per CDR3 protein. Among just under 600,000 distinct CDR3 sequences, about 14% were seen once, and the ten largest hold over 12%. This material consisted of PBMCs, taken on the day of the yellow fever booster vaccination. The receptor set was obtained from a young man who received the YFV17D yellow fever vaccine.

The chain is built from TRBV30 and TRBJ2-7, with 9 positions matching TRBD1. The V gene's germline CDR1 is GTSNPN and CDR2 SVGIG (reference sequence). The CDR3 totals 12 residues. The junction had 3 bases not matched to a gene; V was cut back by 7 bases and J by 2 bases. The CDR3 loop is CAFRDRAYEQYF. The CDR3 DNA is TGTGCCTTCCGGGACAGGGCCTACGAGCAGTACTTC.

This clonotype turned up a few times. The chain combines TRBV12-3 or TRBV12-4 with TRBJ1-4; 8 bases fit TRBD1. Trimming at V came to 3 bases and at J to 8 bases, leaving 2 bases not matched to a gene. The CDR3 contains 13 residues. The CDR3 reads CASSFSGGEKLFF. The DNA for the CDR3 is TGTGCCAGCAGTTTCTCAGGGGGCGAAAAACTGTTTTTT.